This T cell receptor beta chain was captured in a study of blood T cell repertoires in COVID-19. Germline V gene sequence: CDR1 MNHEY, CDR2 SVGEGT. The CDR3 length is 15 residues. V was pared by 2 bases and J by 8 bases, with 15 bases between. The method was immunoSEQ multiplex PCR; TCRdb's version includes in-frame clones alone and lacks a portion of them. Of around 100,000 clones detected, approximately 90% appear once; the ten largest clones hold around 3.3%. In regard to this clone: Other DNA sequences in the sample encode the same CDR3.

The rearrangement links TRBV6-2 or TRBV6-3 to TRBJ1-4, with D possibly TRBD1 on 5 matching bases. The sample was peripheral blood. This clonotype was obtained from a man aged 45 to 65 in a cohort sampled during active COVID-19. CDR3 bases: TGTGCCAGCAGTTACGGGGGTCAGGGAGGAGAAAAACTGTTTTTT. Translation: CASSYGGQGGEKLFF.